The TCR beta chain under discussion was sequenced for a study of blood T cell repertoires in COVID-19. Study in general: Italy, Spain and the United States were the sources of the convalescent and acute COVID-19 samples.

Seattle participants joined during active infection and were tracked over time. Trimming cost V 1 base and J 4 bases; bases outside gene matches: 12. CDR1 and CDR2 (germline): MNHEY, SMNVEV (reference sequence). The CDR3 has 17 amino acids. Sequencing used immunoSEQ multiplex PCR; TCRdb keeps in-frame clones, though not all of them. Among roughly 140,000 clones listed, approximately 85% were seen once. This TCR was recovered from a woman aged 55 to 70 with COVID-19, enrolled during active disease. The chain recombines TRBV27 with TRBJ1-1; 7 bases line up with TRBD1. Sample: peripheral blood. The CDR3 DNA is TGTGCCAGCAGTTTATGGACAGGACGGACTGGGGGCACTGAAGCTTTCTTT. Translation gives CASSLWTGRTGGTEAFF.